The 12 T cell receptor beta chains given below trace back to one sample, sequenced in a study of T cells in Graves' hyperthyroidism and ophthalmopathy. The CDR3 regions of TCR beta were amplified from RNA transcripts. First-round RT-PCR targeting the TCR CDR3 was performed with the HTBI primer set. Each CDR3 protein gets one entry after TCRdb re-called the multiplex PCR reads with MiXCR. The sample shows fewer than 550,000 distinct CDR3 sequences, approximately 14% of them seen only once. The source material was blood. These receptors were collected from a woman younger than 35 with Graves' hyperthyroidism.

This clonotype occurred a few times. The gene calls are TRBV4-1 and TRBJ2-5; TRBD2 might be the D (5 bases). The V end was cut by 0 bases, the J end by 7 bases, with 9 bases between. In germline, CDR1 is MGHRA, CDR2 YSYEKL. The CDR3 runs to 13 residues. The CDR3 spells CASSQDGSGTQYF. The CDR3 region has the DNA TGCGCCAGCAGCCAAGATGGGAGCGGGACCCAGTACTTC.

There are many counts of this clonotype. V gene TRBV11-2 combines with J gene TRBJ2-7, with D unresolved. This CDR3 has 12 amino acids. Looked up from germline, CDR1 is SGHAT and CDR2 is FQNNGV. The V end lost 1 base, the J end lost 4 bases, and 5 bases lay between the germline ends. The CDR3 protein is CASSLVVYEQYF. CDR3 coding DNA: TGTGCCAGCAGCTTAGTAGTGTACGAGCAGTACTTC. The full variable domain, rest sourced from reference TRBV11-2 and TRBJ2-7, is EAGVAQSPRYKIIEKRQSVAFWCNPISGHATLYWYQQILGQGPKLLIQFQNNGVVDDSQLPKDRFSAERLKGVDSTLKIQPAKLEDSAVYLCASSLVVYEQYFGPGTRLTVT.

This clonotype was detected many times. J is TRBJ2-5 and V is TRBV29-1, with D possibly matching TRBD2 (5 bases). The CDR3 has 16 residues. The germline gives CDR1 SQVTM, CDR2 ANQGSEA. Trimming removed 0 bases at V and 2 bases at J, with 16 bases between. CDR3 DNA sequence: TGCAGCGTTGAAGACCCCCTCGGCAGCGGTCAAGAGACCCAGTACTTC. Translation gives CSVEDPLGSGQETQYF.

This clonotype occurred many times. This chain joins TRBV6-5 and TRBJ1-3; 7 bases are a match to TRBD1. Germline V gene lookup returns CDR1 MNHEY and CDR2 SVGAGI. This CDR3 is 14 amino acids long. The V and J ends lost 2 bases and 3 bases, in that order; junction bases with no gene match: 1. As DNA, the CDR3 is TGTGCCAGCAGTTACGACAGGGTTGGAAACACCATATATTTT. This gives the protein CASSYDRVGNTIYF.

This clonotype was counted many times. The chain has TRBV12-3 or TRBV12-4 and TRBJ1-1; D is uncertain. This CDR3 has 15 residues. V dropped 5 bases and J dropped 2 bases, with 15 bases sitting between them. CDR3 DNA: TGTGCCAGCAGTCCTCAGACGGAAATTAACACTGAAGCTTTCTTT. Translated: CASSPQTEINTEAFF.

This clonotype was seen at least ten times. The V gene is TRBV28, the J gene TRBJ2-5, with TRBD2 as a possible D gene (5 bases). Germline V CDR1 and CDR2: MDHEN, SYDVKM. The CDR3 loop spans 14 amino acids. Between the trimmed V and J ends, which lost 3 bases and 5 bases, there was a span of 13 bases. Here the CDR3 reads CASSFSRPGETQYF. CDR3 nucleotides: TGTGCCAGCAGTTTCTCTCGACCGGGGGAGACCCAGTACTTC.

Many counts were recorded for this clonotype. V gene TRBV6-1 combines with J gene TRBJ2-2; D gene unclear. Trimming took 8 bases from V and 3 from J, leaving 13 bases between them. Per germline, CDR1 MNHNS and CDR2 SASEGT. The CDR3 spans 14 residues. The CDR3 sequence: CASVPVGHTGELFF. For the CDR3, the DNA is TGTGCCAGCGTCCCTGTGGGCCACACCGGGGAGCTGTTTTTT.

This clonotype showed up many times. This sequence joins TRBV20-1 and TRBJ2-7; no clear D. From germline, CDR1 is DFQATT and CDR2 SNEGSKA (reference sequence). Trimming removed 6 bases from V and 5 bases from J, with 20 bases in between. The CDR3 runs to 14 residues. In nucleotides, the CDR3 is TGCAGTGCCAAAGATCTCGGTTTGCCAGACGAGCAGTACTTC. It translates to CSAKDLGLPDEQYF.

The CDR3 coding sequence is TGTGCCAGCAGCTTAATATCAGCGGGAGAGAACGAGCAGTACTTC. Amino acid sequence: CASSLISAGENEQYF. This chain joins TRBV11-2 and TRBJ2-7; 8 bases are a match to TRBD2. J lost 5 bases, V lost 2 bases, and 8 bases had no gene match. Germline V gives CDR1 SGHAT, CDR2 FQNNGV. CDR3 length: 15 amino acids.

This clonotype has ten or more counts. V gene TRBV18 combines with J gene TRBJ2-7; tentative D call: TRBD2 (5 bases). The CDR3 consists of 15 residues. The ends were cut back, 4 bases at V and 0 bases at J, with 13 bases in the middle. Germline V gives CDR1 KGHSH, CDR2 LQKENI. CDR3 sequence reads: CASSLWTADSYEQYF. DNA of the CDR3: TGTGCCAGCTCACTCTGGACTGCTGACTCCTACGAGCAGTACTTC.

Ten or more counts support this clonotype. This chain uses TRBV7-3 with TRBJ1-1; the D is unclear. This CDR3 has 18 amino acids. Germline V gene data show CDR1 as SGHTA and CDR2 as FQGTGA. V lost 4 bases to trimming and J lost 0 bases, with 21 bases between them. In DNA, the CDR3 is TGTGCCAGCAGCTCCAAACGTCGTCATTCGGGTATGAACACTGAAGCTTTCTTT. It encodes CASSSKRRHSGMNTEAFF.

This clonotype has a handful of counts. CDR3 region: CASSDTYTDTQYF. DNA for the CDR3: TGTGCCAGCAGTGACACTTACACAGATACGCAGTATTTT. This chain uses TRBV6-1 with TRBJ2-3, with D hard to call. Trimming removed 3 bases from V and 2 bases from J, with 6 bases in between. Germline loops: CDR1 MNHNS, CDR2 SASEGT. This CDR3 contains 13 residues.